The TCR beta chain under discussion was sequenced for a study of cytomegalovirus exposure and HLA in healthy donors (TCRdb year 2017). Background on the whole study: According to an earlier analysis of several hundred of the donors, 200 million or so T cells yielded over 90 million unique TCR beta sequences and around 300 Gb of sequence data. Approximately 310 gigabases of sequencing data and around 85 million unique TCR sequences made up an early release that covered nearly 650 HLA-typed donors. Of the 300 to 450 genotyped donors, roughly 76% were placed in the genetic ancestry cluster associated with self-reported Caucasian donors. The study aimed to test whether cataloging public T cell receptors could reveal signatures of past pathogen exposure. The study used immunosequencing to profile the T cell repertoires of hundreds of subjects and linked those repertoires to cytomegalovirus serostatus. Besides the first cohort of more than 650 subjects, a separate validation cohort made up of over a hundred different subjects was used. High-throughput TCR immunosequencing, statistical association of individual TCRs with disease status, and machine learning were combined to predict cytomegalovirus infection status. In a later analysis, previously published TCR beta repertoires from some 640 donors were re-analyzed and high-resolution HLA genotyping was added so that TCR occurrence patterns could be studied. Rather than drawing on any new phenotypic data, the later analysis identified candidate immune exposures from TCR beta sequences and the way those sequences occurred across donors. To decide whether each TCR beta V gene segment behaved as functional or pseudogenic, an earlier analysis of nearly 600 of the donors relied on high-throughput TCR beta sequencing. Alongside the repertoire data, information on donor age, sex, ethnicity and CMV serostatus was compiled. In a later genetic analysis, genome-wide SNP genotypes for about 55% of the 666 donors were used, and that subset was treated as a discovery cohort. Every repertoire in the discovery cohort had been generated on one and the same sequencing platform. HLA typing covered class I and class II loci at four-digit resolution. Typing coverage varied by locus: about 620-640 donors for A, B, C, DRB1 and DQB1; around 560 for DQA1; more than 600 for DPA1; some 470 for DPB1. A handful of DR-DQ haplotypes were handled as single units for association and clustering because linkage in the cohort was strong. Across about 370 genotyped donors of the cohort, an average of approximately 240,000 unique TCR beta nucleotide sequences per donor were sequenced, and around 19% of those sequences were non-productive.

The library was produced with the immunoSEQ multiplex PCR assay. For the multiplex PCR, a mixture combining 60 forward primers for TCR Vbeta segments and 13 reverse primers for TCR Jbeta segments was used. The CDR3 region of rearranged TCR beta genes was amplified from genomic DNA by a multiplex PCR assay. Amplified TCR beta libraries were sequenced as 87-base-pair reads on the Illumina HiSeq System. The paper's data handling went like this. A later analysis counted approximately 84 million unique TCR beta chains across the 650 to 800 repertoires, and 9 million to 14 million of these chains were shared by at least two donors. A nearest-neighbor algorithm error-corrected the raw reads and collapsed the reads into unique sequences, merging closely related sequences to remove PCR and sequencing errors. V, D and J gene segments were assigned by aligning CDR3 sequences to IMGT reference sequences. For a sequence to be retained, a match of at least six nucleotides was required to both a V gene segment and a J gene segment. Rearrangements were called productive when the CDR3 lacked stop codons and stayed in frame with V and J; all others were non-productive. CDR3 was defined according to IMGT convention as the region running from the second conserved V-encoded cysteine to the conserved J-encoded phenylalanine. The earlier analysis of some 580 of the donors excluded any sequence lacking an unambiguous match to a single V gene segment. In an earlier analysis of 500 to 750 of the donors, V segments were called functional above 56.7% productive rearrangements and were called segregating when the between-donor standard deviation exceeded 5%. A statistical classification framework was developed to diagnose cytomegalovirus status using the catalog of TCR beta chain sequences. A later analysis assigned V and J genes by comparing TCR nucleotide sequences with IMGT/GENE-DB human TR gene sequences. A later analysis assigned CDR3 sequences and most-parsimonious VDJ recombination scenarios with the TCRdist pipeline. In a later analysis, each TCR beta chain was defined by its CDR3 amino acid sequence together with its V-gene family, and reads without a unique V-gene family were excluded. In a later analysis, around 650 highly shared, low-generation-probability nucleotide sequences were removed to address suspected cross-contamination and a sequencing artifact. In a later analysis, a clonal expansion index was calculated for each public chain from normalized within-repertoire ranks of inferred template counts. In a later analysis, generation probabilities were computed using a VDJ recombination model fitted to out-of-frame rearrangements, and the results were checked against IGoR. A later analysis scored TCR-TCR, TCR-HLA and TCR-CMV co-occurrence with hypergeometric tests, applying a repertoire-size bias correction to TCR pairs. A later analysis estimated false discovery rates by permuting HLA or CMV assignments 20 times. In a later analysis, co-occurring TCRs were grouped using DBSCAN, with TCRdist sequence similarity added in when clustering inside HLA-allele-positive subsets. Co-occurrence clustering excluded repertoires with fewer than 30,000 or more than 120,000 public chains, plus five with anomalous nucleotide sharing. Here the immuneACCESS table is served through TCRdb, limited to in-frame sequences with V and J called. Missing clones are a known gap in these copies; in checked studies unresolved V genes cover under half, and the rest lacks a known reason. V, J and clone size were drawn from that table, and D and trimming were deduced from the DNA. The sample contains fewer than 130,000 clones, roughly 70% of them found a single time. Roughly a tenth of the sample is held by the ten biggest clonotypes.

The CDR3 goes from the cysteine to the phenylalanine over 11 residues. The DNA shown is the 33-base CDR3, in frame from base 1. Taken from the germline V gene (reference sequence), the CDR1 and CDR2 loops are GTSNPN and SVGIG. The full study reports these points: In a later analysis, most CMV-associated TCR beta chains were found to appear HLA-restricted, with HLA associations seemingly driven largely by CMV exposure. In vitro tests confirmed that a few of the cytomegalovirus-associated TCR beta chains recognize cytomegalovirus antigens. Approximately 18 rarely observed V segments, including chromosome 9 orphons, were excluded from the earlier analysis of several hundred of the donors because counts were too low. According to a later analysis, parvovirus B19, influenza, CMV and Epstein-Barr virus appeared linked to several top co-occurrence clusters. While some public TCRs were present in many individuals, most TCR sequences turned up only very rarely across donors. A group of highly shared sequence variants was considered likely to be a technical artifact of the sequencing pipeline. HLA typing was unavailable for some donors at each locus, so association tests used only the typed subset. Compared with the approximately 710-donor mean, donors in an Asian-associated ancestry cluster had fewer N-insertions in productive TCRs, according to a later genetic analysis. In a later analysis, HLA-associated TCR beta chains showed more clonal expansion and lower generation probabilities than non-associated chains that were equally common. The only immune exposure information available for the cohort was CMV serostatus. A total of 150 to 200 TCR beta chains were listed by the study as associated with cytomegalovirus. Some IMGT-functional V segments, including TRBV6-2 and TRBV6-3, could not be distinguished by the 87-base-pair reads and were therefore excluded. Presence/absence analyses assumed roughly uniform sequencing depth across donors, an assumption that may not hold. The authors suggested that the approach could potentially be generalized to other disease states and immunological phenotypes. The classifier was reported to diagnose cytomegalovirus status with high specificity and sensitivity in both the original cohort and the validation cohort. V-gene and J-gene trimming of TCR beta chains was associated with a missense DCLRE1C variant in a later genetic analysis, and the association was replicated in an independent cohort. Specific HLA alleles were associated with 15,000 to 20,000 TCR beta sequences at a false discovery rate of 0.05 in a later analysis. A further reported finding was that TCR beta sequences accurately predicted the HLA-A and HLA-B alleles for most subjects in the first cohort. When HLA alleles, especially DR and DQ, strongly co-occurred, TCR associations were difficult to assign to individual alleles. In this cohort, only TCR beta chains were sequenced, and detectable features were limited by the absence of alpha or paired-chain data. In an earlier analysis of 587 of the donors, most TCR beta V segments appeared in productive rearrangements about 90% or about 30% of the time, broadly matching IMGT annotations. In a later analysis, the rate of TCR association differed among HLA loci, with DRB1 alleles having the most associated TCRs and HLA-C alleles having the fewest. Correlated functional status among segregating V segments might reflect linkage disequilibrium, but an unknown experimental factor could not be ruled out.

Points on this clone: The clone's antigen remains unknown. At one of its ends the junction is not consistent with the germline gene, which may arise from a read error.

The cohort comprised 550 to 700 healthy bone marrow donors. All cohort members were sampled while nominally healthy, although unrecorded immune exposures were likely present. The donor was CMV seropositive and was included in the group of 250 to 350 seropositive cohort members. A peripheral blood sample was collected from each donor, and TCR beta sequencing was performed on peripheral blood mononuclear cells. Genomic DNA was extracted from the blood cell samples with the Qiagen DNeasy Blood Extraction Kit. The receptor was isolated from a man between 35 and 55 years old in good health and CMV-seropositive. The chain couples TRBV30 to TRBJ1-3, with TRBD1 perhaps the D gene, on 5 matching bases. The sample taken for sequencing was PBMCs. CDR3 region: CAWSRGEGKTF. The sequenced DNA: TGTGCCTGGAGTCGGGGGGAGGGGAAGACCTTT.